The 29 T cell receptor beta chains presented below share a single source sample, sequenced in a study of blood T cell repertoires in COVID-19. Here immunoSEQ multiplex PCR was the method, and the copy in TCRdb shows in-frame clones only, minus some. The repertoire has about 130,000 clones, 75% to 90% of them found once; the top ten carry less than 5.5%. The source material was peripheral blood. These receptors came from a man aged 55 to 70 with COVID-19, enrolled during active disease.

The CDR3 loop is CASSLVAREKLFF. The CDR3 nucleotides read TGTGCCAGCAGCTTAGTGGCCCGAGAAAAACTGTTTTTT. The chain carries TRBV7-9 and TRBJ1-4; D remains ambiguous. The CDR3 spans 13 residues. Germline values: CDR1 SEHNR, CDR2 FQNEAQ (reference sequence). Deletions cut 1 base from V and 8 bases from J, with 8 bases between.

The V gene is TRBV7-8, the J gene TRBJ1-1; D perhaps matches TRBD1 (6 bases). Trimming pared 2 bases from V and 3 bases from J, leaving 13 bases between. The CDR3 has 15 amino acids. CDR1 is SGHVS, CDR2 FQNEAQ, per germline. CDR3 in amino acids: CASSLRARGYTEAFF. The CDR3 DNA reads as TGTGCCAGCAGCTTAAGGGCCAGGGGTTACACTGAAGCTTTCTTT.

CDR3 in DNA: TGTGCCAGCTCCCCAGGGACAGCTCATCAGCCCCAGCATTTT. Its translation: CASSPGTAHQPQHF. The chain links TRBV18 to TRBJ1-5, with TRBD1 matching 7 bases. CDR1 and CDR2 from the germline V gene are KGHSH and LQKENI. The CDR3 has 14 amino acids. V shed 6 bases, J shed 5 bases, and the junction held 7 bases outside the gene matches.

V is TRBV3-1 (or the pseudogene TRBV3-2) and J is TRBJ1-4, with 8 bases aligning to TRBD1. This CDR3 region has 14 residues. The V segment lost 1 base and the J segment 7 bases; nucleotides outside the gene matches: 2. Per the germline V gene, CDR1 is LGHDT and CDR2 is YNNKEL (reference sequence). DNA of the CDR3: TGTGCCAGCAGCCAAGGGACAGGGAGTGAAAAACTGTTTTTT. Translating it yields CASSQGTGSEKLFF.

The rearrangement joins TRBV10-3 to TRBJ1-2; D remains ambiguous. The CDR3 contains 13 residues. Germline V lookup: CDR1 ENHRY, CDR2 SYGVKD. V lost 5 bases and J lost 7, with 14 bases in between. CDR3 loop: CAISHPGGRGYTF. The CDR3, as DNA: TGTGCCATCAGTCACCCAGGAGGCCGTGGCTACACCTTC.

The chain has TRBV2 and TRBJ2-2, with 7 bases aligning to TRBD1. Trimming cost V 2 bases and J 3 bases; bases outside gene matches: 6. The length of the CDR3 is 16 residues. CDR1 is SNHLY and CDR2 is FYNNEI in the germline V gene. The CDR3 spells CASSEPGTVYTGELFF. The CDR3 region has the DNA TGTGCCAGCAGTGAACCGGGGACAGTTTACACCGGGGAGCTGTTTTTT. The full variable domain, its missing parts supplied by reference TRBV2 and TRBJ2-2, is EPEVTQTPSHQVTQMGQEVILRCVPISNHLYFYWYRQILGQKVEFLVSFYNNEISEKSEIFDDQFSVERPDGSNFTLKIRSTKLEDSAMYFCASSEPGTVYTGELFFGEGSRLTVL.

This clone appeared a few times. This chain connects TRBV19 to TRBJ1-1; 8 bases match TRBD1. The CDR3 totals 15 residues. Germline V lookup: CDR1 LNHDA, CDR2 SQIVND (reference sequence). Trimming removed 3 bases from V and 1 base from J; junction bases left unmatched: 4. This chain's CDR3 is CASSIRGQGNTEAFF. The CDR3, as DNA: TGTGCCAGTAGTATCAGGGGGCAGGGGAACACTGAAGCTTTCTTT.

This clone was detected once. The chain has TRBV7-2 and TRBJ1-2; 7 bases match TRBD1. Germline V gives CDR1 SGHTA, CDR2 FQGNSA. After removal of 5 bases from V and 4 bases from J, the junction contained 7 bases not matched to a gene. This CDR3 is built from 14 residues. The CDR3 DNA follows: TGTGCCAGCAGCCGGGACAGCGGGTCCTATGGCTACACCTTC. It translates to CASSRDSGSYGYTF.

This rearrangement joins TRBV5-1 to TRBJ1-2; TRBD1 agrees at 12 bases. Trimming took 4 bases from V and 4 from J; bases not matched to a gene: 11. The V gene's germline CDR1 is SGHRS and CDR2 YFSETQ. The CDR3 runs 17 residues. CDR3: CASSTGTGGFLGYGYTF. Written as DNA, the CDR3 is TGCGCCAGCAGCACAGGGACAGGGGGCTTCCTTGGCTATGGCTACACCTTC.

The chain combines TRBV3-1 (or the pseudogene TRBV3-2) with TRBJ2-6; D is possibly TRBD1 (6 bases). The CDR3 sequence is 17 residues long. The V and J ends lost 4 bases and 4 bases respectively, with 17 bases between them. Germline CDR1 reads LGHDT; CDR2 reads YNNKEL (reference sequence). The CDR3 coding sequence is TGTGCCAGCAGCCCTCTCCAGGGGATGACAGGGGCCAACGTCCTGACTTTC. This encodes CASSPLQGMTGANVLTF.

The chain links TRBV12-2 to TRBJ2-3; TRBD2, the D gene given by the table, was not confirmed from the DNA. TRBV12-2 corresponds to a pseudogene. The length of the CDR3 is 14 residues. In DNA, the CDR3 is TGTGCAAGTCGCTTACGCGGGGGCGGGCGTACGCAGTATTTT. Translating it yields CASRLRGGGRTQYF.

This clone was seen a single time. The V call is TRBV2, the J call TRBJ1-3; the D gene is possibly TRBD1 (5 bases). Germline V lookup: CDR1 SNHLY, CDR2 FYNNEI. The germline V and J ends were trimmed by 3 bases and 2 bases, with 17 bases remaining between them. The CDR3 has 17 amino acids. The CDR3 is CASSESEGLGAGNTIYF. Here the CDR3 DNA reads TGTGCCAGCAGTGAGTCGGAGGGGCTGGGTGCTGGAAACACCATATATTTT.

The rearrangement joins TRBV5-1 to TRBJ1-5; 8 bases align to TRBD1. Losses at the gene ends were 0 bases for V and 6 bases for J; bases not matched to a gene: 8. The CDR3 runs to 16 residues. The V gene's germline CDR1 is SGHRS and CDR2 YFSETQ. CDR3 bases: TGCGCCAGCAGCTTGGGTTCGGACAGGGTACGTCAGCCCCAGCATTTT. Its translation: CASSLGSDRVRQPQHF.

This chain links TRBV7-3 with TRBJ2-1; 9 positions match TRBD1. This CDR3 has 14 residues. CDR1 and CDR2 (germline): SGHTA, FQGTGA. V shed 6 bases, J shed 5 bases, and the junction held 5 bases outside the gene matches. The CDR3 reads CASRWTGVDNEQFF. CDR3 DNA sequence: TGTGCCAGCAGGTGGACAGGGGTCGACAATGAGCAGTTCTTC.

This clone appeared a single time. The CDR3 spells CSVEDLGLLAFF. Here the CDR3 DNA reads TGCAGCGTTGAAGATCTGGGCCTGTTGGCTTTCTTT. The chain couples TRBV29-1 to TRBJ1-1; D is ambiguous. V lost 0 bases and J lost 11, with 13 bases in between. This CDR3 is built from 12 residues. Germline CDR1 and CDR2: SQVTM and ANQGSEA. Full variable domain (rest looked up from reference TRBV29-1 and TRBJ1-1): SAVISQKPSRDICQRGTSLTIQCQVDSQVTMMFWYRQQPGQSLTLIATANQGSEATYESGFVIDKFPISRPNLTFSTLTVSNMSPEDSSIYLCSVEDLGLLAFFGQGTRLTVV.

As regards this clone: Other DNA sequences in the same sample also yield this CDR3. This CDR3 reads CASSLGTGGSYNEQFF. The CDR3 DNA reads as TGTGCCAGCAGCTTAGGGACAGGGGGCTCCTACAATGAGCAGTTCTTC. The chain has TRBV7-2 and TRBJ2-1; 10 bases agree with TRBD1. V shed 1 base, J shed 0 bases, and the junction held 0 bases outside the gene matches. This CDR3 has 16 amino acids. The germline V gene encodes CDR1 SGHTA and CDR2 FQGNSA.

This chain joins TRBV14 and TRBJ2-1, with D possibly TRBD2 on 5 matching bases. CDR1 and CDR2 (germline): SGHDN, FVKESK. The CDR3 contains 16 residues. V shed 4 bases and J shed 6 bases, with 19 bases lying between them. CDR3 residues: CASSPLGSGLLNEQFF. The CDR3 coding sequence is TGTGCCAGCAGCCCGCTGGGGAGCGGCCTCCTCAATGAGCAGTTCTTC.

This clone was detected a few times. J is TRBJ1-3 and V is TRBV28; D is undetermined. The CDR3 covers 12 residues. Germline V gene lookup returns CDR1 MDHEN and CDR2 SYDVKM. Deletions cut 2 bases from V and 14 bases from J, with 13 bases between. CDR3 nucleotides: TGTGCCAGCAGTTTAAGAGAGGGTCCCTTATATTTT. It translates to CASSLREGPLYF.

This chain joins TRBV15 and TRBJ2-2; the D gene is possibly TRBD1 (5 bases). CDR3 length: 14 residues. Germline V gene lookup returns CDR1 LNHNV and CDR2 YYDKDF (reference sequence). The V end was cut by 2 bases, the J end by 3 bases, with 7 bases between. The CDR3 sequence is CATSRQGDTGELFF. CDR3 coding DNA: TGTGCCACCAGCAGACAGGGTGACACCGGGGAGCTGTTTTTT.

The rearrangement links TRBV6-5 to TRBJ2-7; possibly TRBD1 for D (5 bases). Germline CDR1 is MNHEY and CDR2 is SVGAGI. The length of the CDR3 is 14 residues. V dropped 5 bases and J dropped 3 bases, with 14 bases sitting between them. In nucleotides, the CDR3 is TGTGCCAGCAGTCGCGACAGAGACCTCTACGAGCAGTACTTC. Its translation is CASSRDRDLYEQYF.

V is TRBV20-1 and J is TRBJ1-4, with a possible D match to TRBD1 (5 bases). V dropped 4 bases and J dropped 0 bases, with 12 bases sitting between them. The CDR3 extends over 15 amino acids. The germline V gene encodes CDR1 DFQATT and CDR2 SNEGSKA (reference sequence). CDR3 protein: CSATETASTNEKLFF. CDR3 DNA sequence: TGCAGTGCTACTGAGACAGCCTCAACTAATGAAAAACTGTTTTTT.

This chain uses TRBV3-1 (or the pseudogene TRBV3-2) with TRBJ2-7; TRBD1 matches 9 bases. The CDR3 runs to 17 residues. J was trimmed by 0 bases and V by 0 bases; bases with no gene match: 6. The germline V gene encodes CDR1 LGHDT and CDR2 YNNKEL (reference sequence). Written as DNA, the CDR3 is TGTGCCAGCAGCCAAGATCACAGGGGGCTTAACTCCTACGAGCAGTACTTC. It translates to CASSQDHRGLNSYEQYF.

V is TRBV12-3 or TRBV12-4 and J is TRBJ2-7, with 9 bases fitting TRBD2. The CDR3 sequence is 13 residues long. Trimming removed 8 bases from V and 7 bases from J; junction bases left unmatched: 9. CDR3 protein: CASRLAATGEQYF. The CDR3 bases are TGTGCCAGCCGACTAGCGGCAACGGGGGAGCAGTACTTC.

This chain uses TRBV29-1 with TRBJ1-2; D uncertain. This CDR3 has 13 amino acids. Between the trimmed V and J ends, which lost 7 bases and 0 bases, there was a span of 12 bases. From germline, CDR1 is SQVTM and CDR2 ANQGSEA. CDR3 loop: CSGGEGTNYGYTF. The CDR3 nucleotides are TGCAGCGGGGGAGAGGGCACTAACTATGGCTACACCTTC.

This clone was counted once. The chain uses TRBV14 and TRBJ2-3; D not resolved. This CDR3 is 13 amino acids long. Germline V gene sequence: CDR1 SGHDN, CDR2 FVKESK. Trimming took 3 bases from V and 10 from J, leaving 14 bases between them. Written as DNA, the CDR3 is TGTGCCAGCAGCCATGATCTGCGAGGTCCGCAGTATTTT. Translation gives CASSHDLRGPQYF.

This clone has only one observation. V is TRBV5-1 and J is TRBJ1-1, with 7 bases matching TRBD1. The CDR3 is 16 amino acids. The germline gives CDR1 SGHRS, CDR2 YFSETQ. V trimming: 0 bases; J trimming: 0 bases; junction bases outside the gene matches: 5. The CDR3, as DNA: TGCGCCAGCAGCTTGGTGACAGGGCCATTGAACACTGAAGCTTTCTTT. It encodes CASSLVTGPLNTEAFF.

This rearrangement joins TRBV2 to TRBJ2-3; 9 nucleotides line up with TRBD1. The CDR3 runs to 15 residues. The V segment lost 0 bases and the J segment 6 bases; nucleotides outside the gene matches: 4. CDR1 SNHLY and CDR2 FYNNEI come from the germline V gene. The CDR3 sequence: CASSEARQGGDTQYF. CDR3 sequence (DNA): TGTGCCAGCAGTGAAGCGCGACAGGGGGGGGATACGCAGTATTTT.

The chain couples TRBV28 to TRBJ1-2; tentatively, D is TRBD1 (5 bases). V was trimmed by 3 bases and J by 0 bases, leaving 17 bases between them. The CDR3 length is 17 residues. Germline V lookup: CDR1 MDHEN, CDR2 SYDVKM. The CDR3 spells CASSLLTRGGANYGYTF. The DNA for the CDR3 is TGTGCCAGCAGTTTGTTAACCCGGGGGGGGGCTAACTATGGCTACACCTTC.

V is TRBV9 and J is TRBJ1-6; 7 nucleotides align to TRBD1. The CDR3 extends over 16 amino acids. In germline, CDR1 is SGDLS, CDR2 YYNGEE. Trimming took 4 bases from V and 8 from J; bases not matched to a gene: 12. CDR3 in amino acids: CASSSHRGAVDSPLHF. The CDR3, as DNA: TGTGCCAGCAGCTCCCACAGGGGAGCGGTGGATTCACCCCTCCACTTT.